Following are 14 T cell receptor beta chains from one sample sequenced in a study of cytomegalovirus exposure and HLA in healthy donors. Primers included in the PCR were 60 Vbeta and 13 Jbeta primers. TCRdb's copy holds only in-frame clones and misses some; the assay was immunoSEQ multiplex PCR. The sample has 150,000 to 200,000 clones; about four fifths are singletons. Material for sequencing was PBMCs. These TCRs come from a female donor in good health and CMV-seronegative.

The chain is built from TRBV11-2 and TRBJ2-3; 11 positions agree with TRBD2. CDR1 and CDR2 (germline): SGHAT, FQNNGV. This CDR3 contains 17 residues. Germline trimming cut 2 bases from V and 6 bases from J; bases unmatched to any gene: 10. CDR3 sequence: CASSLLAGTSGFDTQYF. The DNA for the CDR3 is TGTGCCAGCAGCTTATTAGCGGGGACTAGCGGATTTGATACGCAGTATTTT.

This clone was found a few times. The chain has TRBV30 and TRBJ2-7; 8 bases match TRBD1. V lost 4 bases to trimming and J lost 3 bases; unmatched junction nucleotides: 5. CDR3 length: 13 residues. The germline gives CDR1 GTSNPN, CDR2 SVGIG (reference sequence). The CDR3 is CAWNPGQDYEQYF. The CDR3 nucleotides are TGTGCCTGGAACCCGGGACAGGACTACGAGCAGTACTTC.

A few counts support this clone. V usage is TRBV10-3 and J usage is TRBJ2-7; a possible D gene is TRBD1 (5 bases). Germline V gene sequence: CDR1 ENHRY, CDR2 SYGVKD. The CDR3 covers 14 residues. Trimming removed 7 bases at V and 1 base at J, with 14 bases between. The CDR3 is CAIKSGRDSYEQYF. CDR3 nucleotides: TGTGCCATCAAGAGTGGCAGGGATTCCTACGAGCAGTACTTC.

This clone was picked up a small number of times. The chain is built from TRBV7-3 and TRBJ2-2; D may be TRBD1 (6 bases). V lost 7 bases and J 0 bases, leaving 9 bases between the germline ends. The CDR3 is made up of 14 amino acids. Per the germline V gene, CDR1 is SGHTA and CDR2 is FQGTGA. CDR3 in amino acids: CASKDSPNTGELFF. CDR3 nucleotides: TGTGCCAGCAAGGACAGCCCGAACACCGGGGAGCTGTTTTTT.

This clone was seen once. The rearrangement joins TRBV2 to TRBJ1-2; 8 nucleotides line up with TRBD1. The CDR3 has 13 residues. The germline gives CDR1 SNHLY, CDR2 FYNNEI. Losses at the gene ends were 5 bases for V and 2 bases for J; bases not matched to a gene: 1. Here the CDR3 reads CASSRTGNYGYTF. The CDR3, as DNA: TGTGCCAGCAGTAGGACAGGGAACTATGGCTACACCTTC.

Here the CDR3 DNA reads TGTGCCTGGAGTGGCCCTCGGAGCGGGAGGGGGTACGAGCAGTACTTC. It translates to CAWSGPRSGRGYEQYF. The chain is built from TRBV30 and TRBJ2-5; 10 nucleotides agree with TRBD2. TRBJ2-7 explains the end of the DNA better; the J call may be wrong. Germline values: CDR1 GTSNPN, CDR2 SVGIG (reference sequence). This CDR3 region has 16 residues.

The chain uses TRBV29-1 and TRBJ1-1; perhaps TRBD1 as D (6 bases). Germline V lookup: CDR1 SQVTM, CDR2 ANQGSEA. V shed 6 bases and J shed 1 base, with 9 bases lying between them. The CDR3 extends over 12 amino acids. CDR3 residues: CSVPQGNTEAFF. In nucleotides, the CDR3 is TGCAGCGTGCCACAGGGGAACACTGAAGCTTTCTTT.

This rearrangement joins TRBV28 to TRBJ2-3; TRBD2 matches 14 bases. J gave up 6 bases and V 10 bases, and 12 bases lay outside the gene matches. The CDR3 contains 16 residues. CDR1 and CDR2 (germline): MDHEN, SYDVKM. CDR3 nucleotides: TGTGCCATCGAGGAGGGGACTAGCGGGAGAACGGATACGCAGTATTTT. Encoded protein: CAIEEGTSGRTDTQYF.

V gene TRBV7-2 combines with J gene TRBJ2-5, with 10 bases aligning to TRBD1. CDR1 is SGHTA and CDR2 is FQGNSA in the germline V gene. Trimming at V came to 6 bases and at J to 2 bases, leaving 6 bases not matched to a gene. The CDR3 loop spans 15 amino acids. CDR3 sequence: CASSTGTGVQETQYF. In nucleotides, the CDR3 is TGTGCCAGCAGTACCGGGACAGGGGTTCAAGAGACCCAGTACTTC.

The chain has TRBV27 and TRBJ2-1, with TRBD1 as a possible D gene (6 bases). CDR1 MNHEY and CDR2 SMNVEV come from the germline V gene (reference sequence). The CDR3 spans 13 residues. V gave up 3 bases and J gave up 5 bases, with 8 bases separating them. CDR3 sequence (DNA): TGTGCCAGCAGTTTGTGGACAGACAATGAGCAGTTCTTC. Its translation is CASSLWTDNEQFF.

The CDR3 protein is CASSGRQTGEKLFF. CDR3 sequence (DNA): TGTGCCAGCAGCGGAAGACAGACGGGTGAAAAACTGTTTTTT. The rearrangement joins TRBV9 to TRBJ1-4; D is possibly TRBD1 (5 bases). This CDR3 has 14 residues. The germline V and J ends were trimmed by 3 bases and 7 bases, with 13 bases remaining between them. Germline V gene data show CDR1 as SGDLS and CDR2 as YYNGEE.

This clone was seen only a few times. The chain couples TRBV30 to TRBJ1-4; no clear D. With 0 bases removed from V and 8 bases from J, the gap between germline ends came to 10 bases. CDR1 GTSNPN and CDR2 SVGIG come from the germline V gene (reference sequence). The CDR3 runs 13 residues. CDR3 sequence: CAWSVRHGEKLFF. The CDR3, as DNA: TGTGCCTGGAGTGTAAGACATGGCGAAAAACTGTTTTTT.

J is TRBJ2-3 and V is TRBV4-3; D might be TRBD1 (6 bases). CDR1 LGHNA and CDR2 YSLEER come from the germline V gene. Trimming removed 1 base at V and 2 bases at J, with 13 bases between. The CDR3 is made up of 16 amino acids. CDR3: CASSQVRDKYTDTQYF. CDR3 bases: TGCGCCAGCAGCCAAGTGAGGGACAAATACACAGATACGCAGTATTTT.

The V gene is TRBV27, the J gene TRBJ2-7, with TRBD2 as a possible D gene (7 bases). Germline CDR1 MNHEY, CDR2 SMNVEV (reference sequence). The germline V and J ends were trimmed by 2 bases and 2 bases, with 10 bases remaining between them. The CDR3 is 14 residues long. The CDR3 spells CASSLGGAPYEQYF. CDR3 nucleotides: TGTGCCAGCAGTTTAGGGGGGGCGCCCTACGAGCAGTACTTC.